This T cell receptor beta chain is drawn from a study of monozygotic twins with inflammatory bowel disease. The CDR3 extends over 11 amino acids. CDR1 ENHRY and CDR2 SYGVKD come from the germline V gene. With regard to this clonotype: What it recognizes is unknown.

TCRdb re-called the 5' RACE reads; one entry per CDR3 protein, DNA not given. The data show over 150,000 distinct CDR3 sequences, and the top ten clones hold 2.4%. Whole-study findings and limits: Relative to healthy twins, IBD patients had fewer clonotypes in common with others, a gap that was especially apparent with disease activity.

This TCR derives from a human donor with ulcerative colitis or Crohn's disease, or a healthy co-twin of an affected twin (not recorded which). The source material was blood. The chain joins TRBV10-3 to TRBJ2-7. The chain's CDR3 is CAISGSGEQYF.